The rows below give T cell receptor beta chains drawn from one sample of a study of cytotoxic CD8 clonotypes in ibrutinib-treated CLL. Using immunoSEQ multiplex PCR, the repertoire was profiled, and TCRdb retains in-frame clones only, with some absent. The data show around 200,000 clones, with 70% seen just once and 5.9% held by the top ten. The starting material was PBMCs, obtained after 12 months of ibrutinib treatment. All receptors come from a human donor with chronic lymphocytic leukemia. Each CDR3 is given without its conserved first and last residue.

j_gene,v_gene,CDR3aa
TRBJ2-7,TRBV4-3,ASSQDAIAGGSYEQY
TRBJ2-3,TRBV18,ASSPAGAGTDTQY
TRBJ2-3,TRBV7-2,ASSLAGADTQY
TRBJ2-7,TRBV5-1,ASSLVGAHEQY
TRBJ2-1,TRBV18,ASSPTRGNEQF
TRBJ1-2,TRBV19,ASKEDRDDGYT
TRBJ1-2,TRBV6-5,ASRLTQSGFGYT
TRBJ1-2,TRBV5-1,ASSLNRDHGYT
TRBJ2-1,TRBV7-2,ASSLRGEGSNEQF
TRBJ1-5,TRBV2,ASSEVVSPNQPQH
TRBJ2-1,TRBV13,ASSSDRGRGEQF
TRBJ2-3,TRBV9,ASSTSGSTDTQY
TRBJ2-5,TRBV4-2,ATLGQGETQY
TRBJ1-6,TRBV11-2,ASSLEYSPVVWSPLH
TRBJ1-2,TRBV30,AWSVKVVYGYT
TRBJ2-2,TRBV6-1,ASSGQGADTGELF
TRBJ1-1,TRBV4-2,ASSQPRQANTEAF
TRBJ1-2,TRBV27,ASSRDRDTYGYT
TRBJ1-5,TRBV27,ASSFIGQPQH
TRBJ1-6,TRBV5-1,ASSLDSYNSPLH
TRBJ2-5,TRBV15,ATSRVGLPYQETQY
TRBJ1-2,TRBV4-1,ASSQAGRVYGYT
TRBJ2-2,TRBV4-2,ASSQDIGGGTGELF
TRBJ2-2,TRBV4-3,ASSLHGKTGELF
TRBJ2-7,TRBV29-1,SVNTGTSYEQY
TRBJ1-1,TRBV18,ASHPIGDTEAF
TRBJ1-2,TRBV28,ASSLGQGKGYT
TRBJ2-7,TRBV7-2,ASSLALGSREQY
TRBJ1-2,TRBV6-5,ASSPLGDYGYT
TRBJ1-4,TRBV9,ASSAQGRREKLF
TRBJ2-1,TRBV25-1,ASSGGTDNPEF
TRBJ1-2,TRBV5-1,ATRRSANYGYT
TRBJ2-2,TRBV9,ASSPGGLAGELF
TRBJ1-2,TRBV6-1,ASIQGSLANYGYT
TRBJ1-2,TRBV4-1,ASSSDRGRVVGYT